This T cell receptor (beta chain) was identified during a study of PD-1 blockade in classical Hodgkin lymphoma. Background on the study: Every 2 weeks, patients had 3 mg/kg nivolumab intravenously. The study's findings and limits: Newly diagnosed patients were reported to start with lower TCR diversity than healthy donors. Baseline diversity in complete responders resembled that of newly diagnosed patients.

Of note for this clone: Its antigen is still unknown.

Some clones are missing from TCRdb's copy, which holds only in-frame ones; the method was immunoSEQ multiplex PCR. The profile shows around 15,000 clones, approximately 69% of them singletons. In germline, CDR1 is MDHEN, CDR2 SYDVKM. V was pared by 2 bases and J by 0 bases, with 7 bases of the junction left unmatched. The CDR3 totals 16 residues. Relapse after autologous stem cell transplantation occurred in every patient, and brentuximab vedotin exposure varied. The input for sequencing was peripheral blood mononuclear cells (PBMCs), taken before the second cycle of nivolumab. The genes are TRBV28 and TRBJ2-7, with 7 positions matching TRBD2. The TCR originated in a human donor with classical Hodgkin lymphoma. The CDR3 DNA follows: TGTGCCAGCAGTTTAAGGCCGGGAGGTTTCTCCTACGAGCAGTACTTC. Its protein is CASSLRPGGFSYEQYF. The full variable domain, its missing parts supplied by reference TRBV28 and TRBJ2-7, is DVKVTQSSRYLVKRTGEKVFLECVQDMDHENMFWYRQDPGLGLRLIYFSYDVKMKEKGDIPEGYSVSREKKERFSLILESASTNQTSMYLCASSLRPGGFSYEQYFGPGTRLTVT.